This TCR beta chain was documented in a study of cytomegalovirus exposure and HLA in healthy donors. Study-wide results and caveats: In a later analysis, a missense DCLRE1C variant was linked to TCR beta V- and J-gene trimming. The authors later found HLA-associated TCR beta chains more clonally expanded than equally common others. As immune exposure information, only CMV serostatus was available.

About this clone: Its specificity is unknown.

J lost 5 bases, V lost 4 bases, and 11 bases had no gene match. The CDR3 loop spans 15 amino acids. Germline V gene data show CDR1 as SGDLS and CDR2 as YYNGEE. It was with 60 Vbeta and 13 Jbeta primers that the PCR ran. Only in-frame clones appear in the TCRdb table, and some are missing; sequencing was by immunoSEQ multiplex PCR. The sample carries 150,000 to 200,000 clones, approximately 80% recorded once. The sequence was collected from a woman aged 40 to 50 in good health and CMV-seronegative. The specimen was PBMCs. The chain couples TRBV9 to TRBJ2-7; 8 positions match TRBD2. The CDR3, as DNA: TGTGCCAGCAGCCCCTCCGGGGGGGCGGGGGACGAGCAGTACTTC. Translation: CASSPSGGAGDEQYF.